The 5 T cell receptor beta chains reported below all come from one sample, sequenced in a study of beta chain features in type 1 diabetes. The study reverse transcribed the entire isolated RNA, so it sequenced expressed TCRB transcripts. Assay used: immunoSEQ multiplex PCR; TCRdb lists only in-frame clones, some missing. The sample contains around 300,000 clones, 8% of which appear only once. The sequenced sample consisted of central memory CD4+ T cells from blood. These receptors were taken from a woman aged 18-29 years in good health.

The chain carries TRBV19 and TRBJ1-1, with D possibly matching TRBD1 (5 bases). Trimming stripped 2 bases from V and 7 bases from J, with 17 bases between. Per the germline V gene, CDR1 is LNHDA and CDR2 is SQIVND (reference sequence). CDR3 length: 15 amino acids. CDR3 region: CASSILPGGPIEAFF. CDR3 coding DNA: TGTGCCAGTAGTATATTGCCCGGGGGACCGATTGAAGCTTTCTTT.

The table lists this clone with many counts. The chain couples TRBV27 to TRBJ2-7, with 12 positions matching TRBD2. Per germline, CDR1 MNHEY and CDR2 SMNVEV (reference sequence). The CDR3 contains 14 residues. J lost 7 bases, V lost 3 bases, and 4 bases had no gene match. Here the CDR3 reads CASSFTSGRREQYF. The CDR3 DNA sequence: TGTGCCAGCAGTTTTACTAGCGGGAGGCGGGAGCAGTACTTC.

As for this clone: Other nucleotide sequences from this sample produce the same CDR3. This rearrangement joins TRBV29-1 to TRBJ1-5, with 9 positions matching TRBD1. J lost 3 bases, V lost 4 bases, and 1 base had no gene match. CDR1 and CDR2 from the germline V gene are SQVTM and ANQGSEA. The CDR3 spans 13 residues. The CDR3 region has the DNA TGCAGCGTTGGGGACAGGGTCAATCAGCCCCAGCATTTT. This codes for CSVGDRVNQPQHF.

This clone was counted only a few times. The chain has TRBV7-9 and TRBJ2-1; D may be TRBD1 or TRBD2 (5 bases each). Germline-derived CDR1 and CDR2 are SEHNR and FQNEAQ (reference sequence). Trimming took 3 bases from V and 6 from J, leaving 12 bases between them. The CDR3 contains 14 residues. CDR3 in amino acids: CASSFTGPGNEQFF. DNA for the CDR3: TGTGCCAGCAGCTTTACGGGACCGGGCAATGAGCAGTTCTTC.

The gene calls are TRBV28 and TRBJ1-6; the D is unclear. Germline loops: CDR1 MDHEN, CDR2 SYDVKM. V was clipped by 6 bases and J by 6 bases, with 9 bases between them. The length of the CDR3 is 13 residues. The CDR3 is CASSLDFNSPLHF. DNA for the CDR3: TGTGCCAGCAGCCTCGATTTTAATTCACCCCTCCACTTT.